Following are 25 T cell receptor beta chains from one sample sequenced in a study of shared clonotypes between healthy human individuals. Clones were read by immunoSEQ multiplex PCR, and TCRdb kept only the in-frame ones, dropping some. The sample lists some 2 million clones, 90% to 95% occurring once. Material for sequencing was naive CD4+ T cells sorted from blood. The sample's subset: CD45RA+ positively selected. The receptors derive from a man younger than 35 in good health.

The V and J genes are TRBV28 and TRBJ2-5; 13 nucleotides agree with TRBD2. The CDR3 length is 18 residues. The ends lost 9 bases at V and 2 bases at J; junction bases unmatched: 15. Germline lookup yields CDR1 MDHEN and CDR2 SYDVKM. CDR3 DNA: TGTGCCAGTAACAGGGGAGGACTAGCGGGGGTCCAACAAGAGACCCAGTACTTC. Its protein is CASNRGGLAGVQQETQYF.

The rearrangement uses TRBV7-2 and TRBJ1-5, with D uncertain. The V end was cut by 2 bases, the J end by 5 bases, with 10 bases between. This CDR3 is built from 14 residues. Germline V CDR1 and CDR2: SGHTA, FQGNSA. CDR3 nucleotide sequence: TGTGCCAGCAGCTTAACACAGACCTATCAGCCCCAGCATTTT. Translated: CASSLTQTYQPQHF.

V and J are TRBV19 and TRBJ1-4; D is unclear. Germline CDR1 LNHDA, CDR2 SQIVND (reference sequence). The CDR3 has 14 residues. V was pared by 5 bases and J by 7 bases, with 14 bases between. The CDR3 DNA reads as TGTGCCAGTAGTGGAGAGGCCCTTGGTGAAAAACTGTTTTTT. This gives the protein CASSGEALGEKLFF.

This chain's CDR3 is CARSFRSPLHF. DNA for the CDR3: TGTGCCAGAAGCTTCCGATCACCCCTCCACTTT. The chain recombines TRBV5-3 with TRBJ1-6; D ambiguous. TRBV5-3 is marked as an open reading frame, function uncertain. The length of the CDR3 is 11 residues. V was pared by 2 bases and J by 10 bases, with 4 bases between.

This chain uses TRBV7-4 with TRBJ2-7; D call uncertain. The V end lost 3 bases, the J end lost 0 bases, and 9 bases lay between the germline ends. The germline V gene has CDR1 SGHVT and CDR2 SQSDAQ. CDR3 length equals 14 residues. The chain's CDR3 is CASSFRGSSYEQYF. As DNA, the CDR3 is TGTGCCAGCAGCTTTCGAGGAAGCTCCTACGAGCAGTACTTC.

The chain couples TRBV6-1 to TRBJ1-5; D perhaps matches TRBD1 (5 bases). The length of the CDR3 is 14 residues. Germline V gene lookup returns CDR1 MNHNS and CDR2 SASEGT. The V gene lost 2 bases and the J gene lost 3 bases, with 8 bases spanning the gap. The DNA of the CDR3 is TGTGCCAGCAGTGAACAGGGCCTCAATCAGCCCCAGCATTTT. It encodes CASSEQGLNQPQHF.

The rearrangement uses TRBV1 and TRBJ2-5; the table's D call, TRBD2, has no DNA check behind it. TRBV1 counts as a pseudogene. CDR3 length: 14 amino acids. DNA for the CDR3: TGCACCAGCAGCCAAGACCCGGGGAAAGAGACCCAGTACTTC. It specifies CTSSQDPGKETQYF.

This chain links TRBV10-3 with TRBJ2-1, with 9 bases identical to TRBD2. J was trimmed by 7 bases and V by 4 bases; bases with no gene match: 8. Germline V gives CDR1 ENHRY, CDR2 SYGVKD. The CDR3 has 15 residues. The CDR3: CAISVSSGSGNEQFF. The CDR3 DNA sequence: TGTGCCATCAGTGTAAGTAGCGGGAGTGGTAATGAGCAGTTCTTC.

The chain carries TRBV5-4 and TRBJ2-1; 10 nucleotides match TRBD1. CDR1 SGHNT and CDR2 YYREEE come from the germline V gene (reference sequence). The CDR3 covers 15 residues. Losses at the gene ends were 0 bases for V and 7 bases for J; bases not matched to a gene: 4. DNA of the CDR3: TGTGCCAGCAGCTTGGAGGGGACAGGGGCGAATGAGCAGTTCTTC. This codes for CASSLEGTGANEQFF.

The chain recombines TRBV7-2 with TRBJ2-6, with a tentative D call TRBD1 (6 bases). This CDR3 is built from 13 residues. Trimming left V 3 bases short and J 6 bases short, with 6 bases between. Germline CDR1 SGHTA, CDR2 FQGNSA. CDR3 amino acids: CASSLGQANVLTF. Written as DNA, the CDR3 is TGTGCCAGCAGCTTGGGACAGGCCAACGTCCTGACTTTC.

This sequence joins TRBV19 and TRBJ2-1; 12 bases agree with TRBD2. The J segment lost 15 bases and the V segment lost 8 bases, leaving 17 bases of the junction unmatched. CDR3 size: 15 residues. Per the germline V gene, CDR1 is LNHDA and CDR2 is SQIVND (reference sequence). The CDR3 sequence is CASPDRGLAGGRWFF. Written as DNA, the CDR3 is TGTGCCAGTCCTGACAGAGGGCTAGCGGGAGGGCGGTGGTTCTTC.

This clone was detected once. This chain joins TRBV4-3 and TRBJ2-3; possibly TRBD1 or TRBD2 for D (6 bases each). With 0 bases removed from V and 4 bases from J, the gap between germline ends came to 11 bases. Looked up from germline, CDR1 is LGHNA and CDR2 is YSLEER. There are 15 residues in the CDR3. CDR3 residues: CASSQEGGGADTQYF. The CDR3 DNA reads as TGCGCCAGCAGCCAAGAGGGGGGCGGCGCAGATACGCAGTATTTT.

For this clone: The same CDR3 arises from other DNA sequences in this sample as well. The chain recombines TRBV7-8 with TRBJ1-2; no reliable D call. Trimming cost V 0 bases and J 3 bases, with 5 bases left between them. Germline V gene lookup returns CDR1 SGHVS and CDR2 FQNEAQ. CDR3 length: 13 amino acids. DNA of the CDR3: TGTGCCAGCAGCTTAGCCGGGGACTATGGCTACACCTTC. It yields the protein CASSLAGDYGYTF.

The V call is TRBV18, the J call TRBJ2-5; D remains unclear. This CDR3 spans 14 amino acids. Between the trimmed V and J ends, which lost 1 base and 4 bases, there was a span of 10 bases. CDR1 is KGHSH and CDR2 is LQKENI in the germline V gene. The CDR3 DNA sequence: TGTGCCAGCTCACCACTAGGGAAGGGAGAGACCCAGTACTTC. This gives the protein CASSPLGKGETQYF. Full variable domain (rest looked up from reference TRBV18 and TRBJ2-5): NAGVMQNPRHLVRRRGQEARLRCSPMKGHSHVYWYRQLPEEGLKFMVYLQKENIIDESGMPKERFSAEFPKEGPSILRIQQVVRGDSAAYFCASSPLGKGETQYFGPGTRLLVL.

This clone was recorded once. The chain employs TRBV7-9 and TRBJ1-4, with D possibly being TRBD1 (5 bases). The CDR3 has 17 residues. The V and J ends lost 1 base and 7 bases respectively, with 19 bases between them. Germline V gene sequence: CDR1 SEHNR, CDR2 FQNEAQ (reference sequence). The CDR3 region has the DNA TGTGCCAGCAGCTTAGTTGTACGGCAGCCTGGGGGTGAAAAACTGTTTTTT. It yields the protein CASSLVVRQPGGEKLFF.

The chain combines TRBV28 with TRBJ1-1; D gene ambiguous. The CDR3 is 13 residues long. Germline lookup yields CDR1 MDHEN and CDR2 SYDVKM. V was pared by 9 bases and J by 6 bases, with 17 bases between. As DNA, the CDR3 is TGTGCCAGTTCGGCCCGTATTTCGGCTGAAGCTTTCTTT. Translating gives CASSARISAEAFF.

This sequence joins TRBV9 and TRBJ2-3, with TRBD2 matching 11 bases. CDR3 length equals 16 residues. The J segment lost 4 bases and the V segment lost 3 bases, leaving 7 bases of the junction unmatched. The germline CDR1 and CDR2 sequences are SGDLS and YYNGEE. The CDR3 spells CASSANSGGAPDTQYF. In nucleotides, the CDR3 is TGTGCCAGCAGCGCTAATAGCGGGGGGGCCCCAGATACGCAGTATTTT.

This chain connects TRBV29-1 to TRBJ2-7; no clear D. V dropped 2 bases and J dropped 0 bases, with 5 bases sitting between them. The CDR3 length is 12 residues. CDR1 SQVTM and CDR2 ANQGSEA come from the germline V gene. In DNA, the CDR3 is TGCAGCGTTGAAACCAACTCCTACGAGCAGTACTTC. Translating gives CSVETNSYEQYF.

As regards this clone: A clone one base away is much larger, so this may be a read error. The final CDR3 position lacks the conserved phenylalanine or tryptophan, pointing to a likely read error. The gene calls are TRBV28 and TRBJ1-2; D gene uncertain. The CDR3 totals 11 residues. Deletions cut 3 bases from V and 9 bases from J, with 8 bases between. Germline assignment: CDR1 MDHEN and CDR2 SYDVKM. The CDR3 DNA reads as TGTGCCAGCAGTTTCTACGGGAGCTACACCTCC. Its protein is CASSFYGSYTS.

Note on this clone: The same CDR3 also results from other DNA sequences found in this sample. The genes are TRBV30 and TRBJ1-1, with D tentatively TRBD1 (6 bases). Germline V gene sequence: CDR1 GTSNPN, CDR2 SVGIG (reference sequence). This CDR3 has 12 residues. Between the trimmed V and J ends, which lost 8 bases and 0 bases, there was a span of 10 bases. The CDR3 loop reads CARGQMNTEAFF. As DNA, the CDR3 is TGTGCCAGGGGACAAATGAACACTGAAGCTTTCTTT.

The CDR3 spells CASSQDKVAGVKDTQYF. In DNA form, the CDR3 reads TGCGCCAGCAGCCAAGATAAGGTAGCGGGAGTGAAAGATACGCAGTATTTT. J is TRBJ2-3 and V is TRBV4-3, with 9 bases aligning to TRBD2. The ends lost 0 bases at V and 5 bases at J; junction bases unmatched: 9. CDR1 LGHNA and CDR2 YSLEER come from the germline V gene. The CDR3 has 17 amino acids.

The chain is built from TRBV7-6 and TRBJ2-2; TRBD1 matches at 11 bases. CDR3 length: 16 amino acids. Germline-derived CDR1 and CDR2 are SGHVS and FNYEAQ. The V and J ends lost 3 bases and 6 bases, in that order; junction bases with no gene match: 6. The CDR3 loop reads CASSFRDRGFSGELFF. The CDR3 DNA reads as TGTGCCAGCAGCTTCCGGGACAGGGGGTTCTCCGGGGAGCTGTTTTTT.

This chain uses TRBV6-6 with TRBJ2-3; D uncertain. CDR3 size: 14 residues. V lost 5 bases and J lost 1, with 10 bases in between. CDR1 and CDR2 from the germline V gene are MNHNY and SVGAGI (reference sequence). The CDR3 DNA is TGTGCCAGCAGTCGGAGTGGCGGCACAGATACGCAGTATTTT. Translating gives CASSRSGGTDTQYF.

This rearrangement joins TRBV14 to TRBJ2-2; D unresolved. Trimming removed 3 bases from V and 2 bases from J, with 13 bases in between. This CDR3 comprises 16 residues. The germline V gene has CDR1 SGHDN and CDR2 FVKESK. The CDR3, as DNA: TGTGCCAGCAGCCAGTCTATCCTTACCAACACCGGGGAGCTGTTTTTT. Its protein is CASSQSILTNTGELFF.

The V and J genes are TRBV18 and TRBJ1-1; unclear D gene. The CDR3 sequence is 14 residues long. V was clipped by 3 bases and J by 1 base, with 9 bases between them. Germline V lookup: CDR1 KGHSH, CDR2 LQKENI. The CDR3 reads CASSPKSENTEAFF. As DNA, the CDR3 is TGTGCCAGCTCACCCAAATCTGAGAACACTGAAGCTTTCTTT.